These T cell receptor beta chains were read from a single sample in a study of cytomegalovirus exposure and HLA in healthy donors. TCRdb's table, derived via immunoSEQ multiplex PCR, lists solely in-frame clones and lacks some. The data contain more than 45,000 clones, about 88% of them singletons. Source material: PBMCs. The receptors shown here come from a woman between 18 and 30 years old in good health and CMV-seronegative. Both conserved end residues are part of each CDR3. Each record gives: D gene, V gene, J gene, clone size, CDR3 DNA, CDR3 protein. A D gene is named only where the DNA matches it firmly. Clone sizes are given selectively: once, few, many, or a class where the clone is expanded.

d_call: .; v_call: TRBV11-1; j_call: TRBJ2-3; clone_size: .; cdr3_nt: TGTGCCAGCAGCAAACCGGGACAAAGCACAGATACGCAGTATTTT; cdr3_aa: CASSKPGQSTDTQYF
d_call: .; v_call: TRBV21-1; j_call: TRBJ1-2; clone_size: .; cdr3_nt: TGTGCCAGCAGCAAAGAAGGGGGGGGCACCTTCTATGGCTACACCTTC; cdr3_aa: CASSKEGGGTFYGYTF
d_call: TRBD1; v_call: TRBV6-1; j_call: TRBJ1-5; clone_size: .; cdr3_nt: TGTGCCAGCAGTCCGGACAGGGCGCAGCCCCAGCATTTT; cdr3_aa: CASSPDRAQPQHF
d_call: .; v_call: TRBV5-4; j_call: TRBJ1-1; clone_size: once; cdr3_nt: TGTGCCAGCAGCTTGGGAGCTGAAGCTTTCTTT; cdr3_aa: CASSLGAEAFF
d_call: TRBD2; v_call: TRBV15; j_call: TRBJ2-3; clone_size: .; cdr3_nt: TGTGCCACCAGCAGAGATAATTTCGAGGCGGGGGGACGCACAGATACGCAGTATTTT; cdr3_aa: CATSRDNFEAGGRTDTQYF
d_call: .; v_call: TRBV7-2; j_call: TRBJ2-2; clone_size: .; cdr3_nt: TGTGCCAGCAGCTTATCGGTCTCTGCCGGGGAGCTGTTTTTT; cdr3_aa: CASSLSVSAGELFF
d_call: TRBD2; v_call: TRBV9; j_call: TRBJ2-2; clone_size: .; cdr3_nt: TGTGCCAGCAGCGTTCAAGCGGGGGGTGGGACCGGGGAGCTGTTTTTT; cdr3_aa: CASSVQAGGGTGELFF
d_call: .; v_call: TRBV6-6; j_call: TRBJ2-5; clone_size: .; cdr3_nt: TGTGCCAGCAGCCCCAGAGGAGAGACCCAGTACTTC; cdr3_aa: CASSPRGETQYF
d_call: TRBD2; v_call: TRBV27; j_call: TRBJ2-5; clone_size: .; cdr3_nt: TGTGCCAGCAGTCCAGGACTAGGCCGAGAGACCCAGTACTTC; cdr3_aa: CASSPGLGRETQYF
d_call: TRBD2; v_call: TRBV5-4; j_call: TRBJ2-3; clone_size: once; cdr3_nt: TGTGCCAGCAGCTTCCTAGCGGGGGGCGGCACAGATACGCAGTATTTT; cdr3_aa: CASSFLAGGGTDTQYF
d_call: .; v_call: TRBV7-9; j_call: TRBJ2-4; clone_size: once; cdr3_nt: TGTGCCAGCAGCCCCTCCTTTCAGGGTCCGGGAAACATTCAGTACTTC; cdr3_aa: CASSPSFQGPGNIQYF
d_call: .; v_call: TRBV7-6; j_call: TRBJ2-7; clone_size: .; cdr3_nt: TGTGCCAGCAGCGGGGGCGTAGAGCAGTACTTC; cdr3_aa: CASSGGVEQYF
d_call: .; v_call: TRBV18; j_call: TRBJ1-5; clone_size: .; cdr3_nt: TGTGCCAGCTCCCGGGACTTAAATCAGCCCCAGCATTTT; cdr3_aa: CASSRDLNQPQHF
d_call: .; v_call: TRBV30; j_call: TRBJ1-1; clone_size: .; cdr3_nt: TGTGCCAGACGGGGGGATTACTACACTGAAGCTTTCTTT; cdr3_aa: CARRGDYYTEAFF
d_call: .; v_call: TRBV6-1; j_call: TRBJ1-3; clone_size: .; cdr3_nt: TGTGCCAGCAGTGAACAGGGGACCTCTGGAAACACCATATATTTT; cdr3_aa: CASSEQGTSGNTIYF
d_call: .; v_call: TRBV19; j_call: TRBJ1-5; clone_size: .; cdr3_nt: TGTGCCAGTACCTACTCACAGGGACGGAGCAATCAGCCCCAGCATTTT; cdr3_aa: CASTYSQGRSNQPQHF
d_call: TRBD1; v_call: TRBV2; j_call: TRBJ1-2; clone_size: .; cdr3_nt: TGTGCCAGCAGTGAAGACAGGGGGCGCGGCTATGGCTACACCTTC; cdr3_aa: CASSEDRGRGYGYTF
d_call: .; v_call: TRBV4-3; j_call: TRBJ1-2; clone_size: .; cdr3_nt: TGCGCCAGCAGCCAAGAATGGGGGCGAGGTGGCTACACCTTC; cdr3_aa: CASSQEWGRGGYTF
d_call: .; v_call: TRBV19; j_call: TRBJ1-1; clone_size: .; cdr3_nt: TGTGCCAGTAGTCCGCCCAGGGGTGAAGCTTTCTTT; cdr3_aa: CASSPPRGEAFF
d_call: .; v_call: TRBV5-4; j_call: TRBJ1-2; clone_size: .; cdr3_nt: TGTGCCAGCAGCCGGGGGGACAAGTCTAACTATGGCTACACCTTC; cdr3_aa: CASSRGDKSNYGYTF
d_call: TRBD2; v_call: TRBV19; j_call: TRBJ2-7; clone_size: .; cdr3_nt: TGTGCCAGTAGTACCTTAGCGGGAGCGGAGCAGTACTTC; cdr3_aa: CASSTLAGAEQYF
d_call: .; v_call: TRBV6-1; j_call: TRBJ2-7; clone_size: .; cdr3_nt: TGTGCCAGCAGTGTCGGAGCGTTTGGAGAGCAGTACTTC; cdr3_aa: CASSVGAFGEQYF
d_call: .; v_call: TRBV20-1; j_call: TRBJ2-7; clone_size: .; cdr3_nt: TGCAGTGCTGACAGCCGCTGGGAGCAGTACTTC; cdr3_aa: CSADSRWEQYF
d_call: .; v_call: TRBV6-1; j_call: TRBJ1-5; clone_size: .; cdr3_nt: TGTGCCAGCAGTGGCGGACAGATACATCAGCCCCAGCATTTT; cdr3_aa: CASSGGQIHQPQHF
d_call: .; v_call: TRBV6-5; j_call: TRBJ1-3; clone_size: .; cdr3_nt: TGTGTCAGCAGTGGACAGCACTCTGGAAACACCATATATTTT; cdr3_aa: CVSSGQHSGNTIYF
d_call: TRBD2; v_call: TRBV10-3; j_call: TRBJ2-1; clone_size: once; cdr3_nt: TGTGCCATCAGTGAAGGGGCTAGCGGGAGTTCCAATGAGCAGTTCTTC; cdr3_aa: CAISEGASGSSNEQFF
d_call: TRBD1; v_call: TRBV5-4; j_call: TRBJ2-2; clone_size: .; cdr3_nt: TGTGCCAGCAGCTTGGTTACAGGGGATACCGGGGAGCTGTTTTTT; cdr3_aa: CASSLVTGDTGELFF
d_call: TRBD1; v_call: TRBV9; j_call: TRBJ2-7; clone_size: .; cdr3_nt: TGTGCCAGCAGCTTATACAGGGACAGGGTCGAAAACGAGCAGTACTTC; cdr3_aa: CASSLYRDRVENEQYF
d_call: .; v_call: TRBV27; j_call: TRBJ2-5; clone_size: .; cdr3_nt: TGTGCCAGCAGTTTATCAACGTCTGCCGCTCAGGAGACCCAGTACTTC; cdr3_aa: CASSLSTSAAQETQYF
d_call: TRBD1; v_call: TRBV4-1; j_call: TRBJ1-2; clone_size: .; cdr3_nt: TGCGCCAGCAGCCCACGGGACAGGGGGTTTCGTGGCTACACCTTC; cdr3_aa: CASSPRDRGFRGYTF